This T cell receptor (beta chain) was identified during a study of cytomegalovirus exposure and HLA in healthy donors. Study as a whole: Earlier work reported 100 million or so unique TCR beta sequences from about 179 million T cells.

The V end lost 5 bases, the J end lost 7 bases, and 10 bases lay between the germline ends. The CDR3 extends over 12 amino acids. Germline V gene sequence: CDR1 SEHNR, CDR2 FQNEAQ (reference sequence). 60 Vbeta and 13 Jbeta primers were used in PCR. Some clones are missing from TCRdb's copy, which holds only in-frame ones; the method was immunoSEQ multiplex PCR. The table shows around 150,000 clones, with about 80% occurring only once. The rearrangement links TRBV7-9 to TRBJ2-3; D gene uncertain. The sample consisted of PBMCs. The sequence was obtained from a man aged 30 to 39 in good health and CMV-seronegative. The CDR3: CASSPSLNTQYF. The CDR3 DNA follows: TGTGCCAGCAGCCCCTCTTTAAATACGCAGTATTTT.